This TCR beta chain was obtained from a study of CD8+ T cells in alopecia areata. Once RNA had been extracted, it was reverse transcribed into cDNA to act as the sequencing template. Sequencing was performed with immunoSEQ multiplex PCR; in TCRdb, only in-frame clones are kept and a portion is missing. Found here are more than 85,000 clones, around two fifths of them singletons; the top ten hold about 0.79%. The CDR3 covers 13 residues. Germline V gene sequence: CDR1 SQVTM, CDR2 ANQGSEA. V dropped 7 bases and J dropped 0 bases, with 10 bases sitting between them. This clone has a handful of counts. This chain links TRBV29-1 with TRBJ2-1; D unresolved. Sequenced sample: CD4+ T cells sorted from blood. The TCR was taken from a human donor with alopecia areata. The CDR3 sequence is CSGATSSYNEQFF. Here the CDR3 DNA reads TGCAGCGGGGCCACAAGCTCCTACAATGAGCAGTTCTTC.